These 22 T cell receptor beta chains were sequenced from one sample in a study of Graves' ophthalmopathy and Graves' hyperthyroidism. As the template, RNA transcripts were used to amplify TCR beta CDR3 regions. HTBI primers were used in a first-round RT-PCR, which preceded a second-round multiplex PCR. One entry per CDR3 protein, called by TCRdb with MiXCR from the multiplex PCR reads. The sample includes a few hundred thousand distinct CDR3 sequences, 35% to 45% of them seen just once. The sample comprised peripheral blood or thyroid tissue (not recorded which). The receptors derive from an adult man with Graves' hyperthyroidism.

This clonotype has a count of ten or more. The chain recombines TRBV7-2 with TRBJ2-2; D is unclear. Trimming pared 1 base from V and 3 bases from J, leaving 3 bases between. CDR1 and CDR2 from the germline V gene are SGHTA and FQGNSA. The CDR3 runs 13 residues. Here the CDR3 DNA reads TGTGCCAGCAGCTTAGGCCACACCGGGGAGCTGTTTTTT. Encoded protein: CASSLGHTGELFF.

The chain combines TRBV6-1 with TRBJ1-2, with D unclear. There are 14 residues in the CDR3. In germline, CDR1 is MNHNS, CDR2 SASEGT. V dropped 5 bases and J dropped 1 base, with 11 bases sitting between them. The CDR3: CASSYRTDNYGYTF. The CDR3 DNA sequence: TGTGCCAGCAGTTACCGGACGGATAACTATGGCTACACCTTC.

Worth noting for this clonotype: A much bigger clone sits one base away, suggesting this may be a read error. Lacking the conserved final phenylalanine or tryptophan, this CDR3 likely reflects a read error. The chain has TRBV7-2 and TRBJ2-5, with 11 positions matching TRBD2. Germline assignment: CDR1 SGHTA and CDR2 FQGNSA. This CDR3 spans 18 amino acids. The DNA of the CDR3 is TGCGCCAGCAGCCAAGAGTACCAACTAGCGGGAGTATCCGAGACCCAGTACTTA. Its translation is CASSQEYQLAGVSETQYL.

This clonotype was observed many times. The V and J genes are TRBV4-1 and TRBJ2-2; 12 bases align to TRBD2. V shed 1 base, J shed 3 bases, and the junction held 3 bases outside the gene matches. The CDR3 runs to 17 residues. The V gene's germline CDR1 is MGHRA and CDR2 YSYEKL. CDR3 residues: CASSQGLAGVHTGELFF. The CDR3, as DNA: TGCGCCAGCAGCCAAGGACTAGCGGGAGTTCACACCGGGGAGCTGTTTTTT.

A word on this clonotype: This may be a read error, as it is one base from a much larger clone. The CDR3, as DNA: TGTGCCAGCAGCGTAGAGGGCAGGAGTGATTCACCCCTCCACTTT. Translating it yields CASSVEGRSDSPLHF. The V gene is TRBV9, the J gene TRBJ1-6; D not certain. The CDR3 totals 15 residues. The V and J ends lost 0 bases and 8 bases respectively, with 12 bases between them. The germline gives CDR1 SGDLS, CDR2 YYNGEE.

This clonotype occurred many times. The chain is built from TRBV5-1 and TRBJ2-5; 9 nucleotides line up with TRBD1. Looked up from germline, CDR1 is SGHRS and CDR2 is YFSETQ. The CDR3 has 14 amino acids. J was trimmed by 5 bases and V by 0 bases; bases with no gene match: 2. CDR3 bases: TGCGCCAGCAGCTTGGCCGGGACAGGGGAGACCCAGTACTTC. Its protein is CASSLAGTGETQYF. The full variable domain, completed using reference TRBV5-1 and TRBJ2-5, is KAGVTQTPRYLIKTRGQQVTLSCSPISGHRSVSWYQQTPGQGLQFLFEYFSETQRNKGNFPGRFSGRQFSNSRSEMNVSTLELGDSALYLCASSLAGTGETQYFGPGTRLLVL.

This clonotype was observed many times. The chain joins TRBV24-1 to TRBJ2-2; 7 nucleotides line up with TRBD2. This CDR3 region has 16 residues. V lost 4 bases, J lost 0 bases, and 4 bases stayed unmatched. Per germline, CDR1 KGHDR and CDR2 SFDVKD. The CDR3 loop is CATSDPGGANTGELFF. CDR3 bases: TGTGCCACCAGTGACCCGGGGGGTGCGAACACCGGGGAGCTGTTTTTT.

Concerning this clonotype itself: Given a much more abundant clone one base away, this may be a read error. This CDR3 is CANSLRINEQYF. The CDR3 nucleotides read TGTGCCAACAGCTTAAGGATAAACGAGCAGTACTTC. J is TRBJ2-7 and V is TRBV11-1; D unresolved. The CDR3 contains 12 residues. From germline, CDR1 is SGHAT and CDR2 FQDESV (reference sequence).

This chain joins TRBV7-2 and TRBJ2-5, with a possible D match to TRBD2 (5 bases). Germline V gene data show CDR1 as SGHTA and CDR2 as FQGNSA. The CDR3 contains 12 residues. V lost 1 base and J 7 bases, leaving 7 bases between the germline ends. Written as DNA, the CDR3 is TGTGCCAGCAGCTTAGGGCTAGCGACCCAGTACTTC. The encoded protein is CASSLGLATQYF.

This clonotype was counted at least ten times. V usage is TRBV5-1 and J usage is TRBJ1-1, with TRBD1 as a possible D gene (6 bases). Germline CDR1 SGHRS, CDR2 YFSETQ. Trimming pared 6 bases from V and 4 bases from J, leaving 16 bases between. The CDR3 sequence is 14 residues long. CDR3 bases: TGCGCCAGCATGATCCGGGGGGGCGGCACTGAAGCTTTCTTT. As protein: CASMIRGGGTEAFF.

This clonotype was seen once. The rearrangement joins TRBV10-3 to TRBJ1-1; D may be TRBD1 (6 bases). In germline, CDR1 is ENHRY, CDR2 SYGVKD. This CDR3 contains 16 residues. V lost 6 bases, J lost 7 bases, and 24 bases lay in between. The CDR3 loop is CAISSQGRLLDSEAFF. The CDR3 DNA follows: TGTGCCATCAGCAGCCAAGGCCGACTGCTGGACAGTGAAGCTTTCTTT.

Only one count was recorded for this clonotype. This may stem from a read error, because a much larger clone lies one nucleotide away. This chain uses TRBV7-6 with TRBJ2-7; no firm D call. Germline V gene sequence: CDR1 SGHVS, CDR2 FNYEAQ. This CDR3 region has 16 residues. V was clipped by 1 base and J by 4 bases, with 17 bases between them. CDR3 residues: CASSLGANGFIYEQYF. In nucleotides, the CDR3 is TGTGCCAGCAGCTTAGGGGCTAACGGGTTCATATACGAGCAGTACTTC. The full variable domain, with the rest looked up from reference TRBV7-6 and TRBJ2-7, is GAGVSQSPRYKVTKRGQDVALRCDPISGHVSLYWYRQALGQGPEFLTYFNYEAQQDKSGLPNDRFSAERPEGSISTLTIQRTEQRDSAMYRCASSLGANGFIYEQYFGPGTRLTVT.

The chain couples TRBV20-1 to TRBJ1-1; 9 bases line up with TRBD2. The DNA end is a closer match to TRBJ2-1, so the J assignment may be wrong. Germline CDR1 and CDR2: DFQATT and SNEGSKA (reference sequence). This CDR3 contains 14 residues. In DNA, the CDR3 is TGCAGTGCTAGAGGTAGCGGGAGCAGAAGTGAGCAGTTCTTC. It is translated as CSARGSGSRSEQFF.

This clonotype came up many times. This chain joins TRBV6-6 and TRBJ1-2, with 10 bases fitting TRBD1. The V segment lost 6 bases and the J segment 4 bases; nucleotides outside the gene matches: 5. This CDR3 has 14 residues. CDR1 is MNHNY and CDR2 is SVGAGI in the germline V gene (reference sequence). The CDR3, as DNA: TGTGCCAGCAGGTTGACAGGGGGCAGCTATGGCTACACCTTC. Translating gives CASRLTGGSYGYTF.

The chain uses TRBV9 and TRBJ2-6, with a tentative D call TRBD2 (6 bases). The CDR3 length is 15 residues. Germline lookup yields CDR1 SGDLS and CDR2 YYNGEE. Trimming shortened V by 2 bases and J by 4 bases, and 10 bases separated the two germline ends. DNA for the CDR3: TGTGCCAGCAGCGTTTTCCGGGAGGGGGCCAACGTCCTGACTTTC. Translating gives CASSVFREGANVLTF.

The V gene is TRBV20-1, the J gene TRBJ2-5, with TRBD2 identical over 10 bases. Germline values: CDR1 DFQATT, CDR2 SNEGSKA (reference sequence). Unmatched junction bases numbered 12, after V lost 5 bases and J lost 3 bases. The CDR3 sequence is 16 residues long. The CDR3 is CSAALGPSGSEETQYF. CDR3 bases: TGCAGTGCTGCTCTTGGGCCTAGCGGGAGCGAAGAGACCCAGTACTTC.

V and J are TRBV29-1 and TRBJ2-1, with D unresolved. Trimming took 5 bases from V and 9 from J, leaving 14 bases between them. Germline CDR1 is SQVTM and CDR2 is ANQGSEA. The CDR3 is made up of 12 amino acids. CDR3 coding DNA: TGCAGCGTTTTCTCCGGCATGGGTGAGCAGTTCTTC. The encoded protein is CSVFSGMGEQFF.

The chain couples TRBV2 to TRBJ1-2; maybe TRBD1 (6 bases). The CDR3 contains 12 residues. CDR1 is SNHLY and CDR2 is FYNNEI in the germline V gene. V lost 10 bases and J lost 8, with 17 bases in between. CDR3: CAIMGQGNGYTF. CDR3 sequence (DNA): TGTGCCATCATGGGCCAGGGGAACGGCTACACCTTC.

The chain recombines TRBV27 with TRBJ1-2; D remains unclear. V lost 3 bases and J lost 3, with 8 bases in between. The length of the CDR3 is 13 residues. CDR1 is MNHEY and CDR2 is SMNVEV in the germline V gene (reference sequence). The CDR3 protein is CASSFQADYGYTF. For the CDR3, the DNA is TGTGCCAGCAGTTTTCAGGCGGACTATGGCTACACCTTC.

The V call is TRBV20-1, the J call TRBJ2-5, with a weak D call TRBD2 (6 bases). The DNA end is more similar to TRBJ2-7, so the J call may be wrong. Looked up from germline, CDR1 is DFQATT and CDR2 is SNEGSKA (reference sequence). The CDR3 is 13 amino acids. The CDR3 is CSARDWGDHEQYF. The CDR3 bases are TGCAGTGCTAGAGATTGGGGGGACCACGAGCAGTACTTC.

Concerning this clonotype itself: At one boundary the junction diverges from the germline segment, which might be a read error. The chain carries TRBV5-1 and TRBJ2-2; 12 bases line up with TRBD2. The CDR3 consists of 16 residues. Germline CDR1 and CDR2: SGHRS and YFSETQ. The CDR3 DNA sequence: TGCGCCAGCAGCTTGGTCCCTAGCGGGAGGGACAATGAGCAGTTTTTT. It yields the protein CASSLVPSGRDNEQFF. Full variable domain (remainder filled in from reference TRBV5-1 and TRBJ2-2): KAGVTQTPRYLIKTRGQQVTLSCSPISGHRSVSWYQQTPGQGLQFLFEYFSETQRNKGNFPGRFSGRQFSNSRSEMNVSTLELGDSALYLCASSLVPSGRDNEQFFGEGSRLTVL.

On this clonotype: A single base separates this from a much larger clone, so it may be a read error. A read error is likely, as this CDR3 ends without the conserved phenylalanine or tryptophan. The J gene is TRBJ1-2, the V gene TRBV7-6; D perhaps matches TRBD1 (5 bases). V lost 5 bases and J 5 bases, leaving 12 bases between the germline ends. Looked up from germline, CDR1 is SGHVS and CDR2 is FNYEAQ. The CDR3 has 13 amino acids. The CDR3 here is CASSPGTSYGYTL. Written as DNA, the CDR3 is TGTGCCAGCAGCCCCGGGACCTCGTATGGCTACACCCTC.